This T cell receptor beta chain was captured by sequencing in a study of shared clonotypes between healthy human individuals. The CDR3 has 11 amino acids. V lost 3 bases and J 2 bases, leaving 4 bases between the germline ends. The germline gives CDR1 DFQATT, CDR2 SNEGSKA (reference sequence). This table comes from immunoSEQ multiplex PCR, and its TCRdb copy is limited to in-frame clones, with some not included. The sample consists of around 1.9 million clones, approximately 94% of them appearing once. Turning to this clone: No antigen is known for it. Other nucleotide sequences from this sample produce the same CDR3.

Naive CD8 populations comprised CD45RO-negative cells positively selected for CCR7, excluding terminally differentiated effector memory CD45RA+ cells. Overall study results and limits: Sample collection involved blood only; tissue repertoires are likely different.

This TCR was recovered from a man between 18 and 29 years old in good health. Some clones in this sample may be carry-over from other donors' samples. The chain is built from TRBV20-1 and TRBJ1-1; D unclear. Sequencing used naive CD8+ T cells from PBMCs. CDR3 coding DNA: TGCAGTGCTAGGCTCAACACTGAAGCTTTCTTT. It codes for CSARLNTEAFF.